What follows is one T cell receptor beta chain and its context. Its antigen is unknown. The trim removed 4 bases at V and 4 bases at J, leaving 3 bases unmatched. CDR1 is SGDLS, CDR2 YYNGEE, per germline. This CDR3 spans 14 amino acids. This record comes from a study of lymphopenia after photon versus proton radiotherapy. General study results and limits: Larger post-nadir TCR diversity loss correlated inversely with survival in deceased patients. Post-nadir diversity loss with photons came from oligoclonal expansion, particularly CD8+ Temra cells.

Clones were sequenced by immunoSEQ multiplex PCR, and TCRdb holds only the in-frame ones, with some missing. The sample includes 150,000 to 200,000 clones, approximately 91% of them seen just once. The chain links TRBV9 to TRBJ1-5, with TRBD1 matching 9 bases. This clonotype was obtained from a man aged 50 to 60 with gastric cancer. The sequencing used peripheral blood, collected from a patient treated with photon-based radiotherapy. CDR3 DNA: TGTGCCAGCAGCATAGGGACAGGGAATCAGCCCCAGCATTTT. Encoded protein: CASSIGTGNQPQHF.